The 9 T cell receptor beta chains in this list originate from one sample, sequenced in a study of T cell clonality in common variable immunodeficiency. Generated by immunoSEQ multiplex PCR, the TCRdb table keeps only in-frame clones and is missing some. There are about 43,000 clones in the sample, none observed a single time. Sequencing used peripheral blood mononuclear cells. All receptors derive from a person between 18 and 70 years old in good health.

The sample holds many counts of this clone. The observed sequence ends 3 residues before the CDR3 terminus, with the missing tail filled in from the germline J gene. V and J are TRBV20-1 and TRBJ2-5, with 9 bases identical to TRBD2. V lost 4 bases to trimming and J lost 4 bases; unmatched junction nucleotides: 13. Per germline, CDR1 DFQATT and CDR2 SNEGSKA (reference sequence). The CDR3 sequence is 16 residues long. The sequenced part of the CDR3 DNA is TGCAGTGCTAAGGTGTCGCTAGCGGGGCGGGGAGAGACC. Residues: CSAKVSLAGRGET. In full, the CDR3 reads CSAKVSLAGRGETQYF.

This clone was observed many times. Read coverage stops 3 residues before the CDR3 terminus; the germline J gene supplies the remainder. The V call is TRBV2, the J call TRBJ2-7; TRBD2 aligns across 13 bases. The CDR3 loop spans 16 amino acids. V shed 3 bases, J shed 5 bases, and the junction held 7 bases outside the gene matches. Germline-derived CDR1 and CDR2 are SNHLY and FYNNEI. The sequenced part of the CDR3 DNA is TGTGCCAGCAGTGACCAGGACGGGACTAGCGGGGACGAG. Translated: CASSDQDGTSGDE. The whole CDR3 region reads CASSDQDGTSGDEQYF.

For this clone: The read terminates 3 residues ahead of where the CDR3 ends, so the germline J gene completes it. The J gene is TRBJ1-3, the V gene TRBV2; the D is unclear. Germline CDR1 reads SNHLY; CDR2 reads FYNNEI. V was shortened by 3 bases and J by 3 bases, with 12 bases between the two germline ends. This CDR3 is built from 15 residues. The CDR3 region is CASSDRRALGNTIYF. CDR3 DNA, as far as it was read: TGTGCCAGCAGTGACAGAAGGGCCCTTGGAAACACC.

This clone was counted only a few times. The sequence runs out 3 residues before the end of the CDR3; the remainder is reconstructed from the germline J gene. This rearrangement joins TRBV19 to TRBJ1-3; TRBD1 is a possible D gene (5 bases). CDR3 length: 15 amino acids. Per the germline V gene, CDR1 is LNHDA and CDR2 is SQIVND (reference sequence). The V gene lost 9 bases and the J gene lost 0 bases, with 15 bases spanning the gap. The CDR3 bases that were read are TGTGCCAGCGCTACCAGGGCCTTCTCTGGAAACACC. Translating it yields CASATRAFSGNT. The full CDR3 protein reads CASATRAFSGNTIYF.

In its sample, this clone was seen many times. Sequencing ends 3 residues short of the CDR3 end; the germline J gene provides the rest. The rearrangement joins TRBV20-1 to TRBJ2-2, with 12 bases identical to TRBD2. The CDR3 extends over 18 amino acids. V dropped 3 bases and J dropped 0; count of bases not matched to a gene: 8. Germline V gives CDR1 DFQATT, CDR2 SNEGSKA (reference sequence). Partial CDR3 DNA: TGCAGTGCTAGGCCGCTAGCGGGGGGGAACTCGAACACCGGGGAG. This sequence encodes CSARPLAGGNSNTGE. The complete CDR3 protein is CSARPLAGGNSNTGELFF.

This clone was seen at least ten times. The sequence runs out 3 residues before the end of the CDR3; the remainder is reconstructed from the germline J gene. This sequence joins TRBV7-6 and TRBJ1-2; the D is unclear. Germline values: CDR1 SGHVS, CDR2 FNYEAQ. The CDR3 is 13 amino acids. V lost 1 base and J lost 2, with 5 bases in between. The CDR3 protein is CASSLGQNYGYTF. Incomplete CDR3 DNA: TGTGCCAGCAGCTTAGGGCAGAACTATGGC.

This clone was counted many times. The sequenced fragment ends 3 residues before the CDR3 boundary, so the rest is inferred from the germline J gene. This chain links TRBV12-3 or TRBV12-4 with TRBJ2-7, with D possibly being TRBD2 (7 bases). The CDR3 contains 17 residues. V was shortened by 2 bases and J by 4 bases, with 21 bases between the two germline ends. CDR3 in amino acids: CASSLSPGGGVGYEQYF. The CDR3 bases that were read are TGTGCCAGCAGTTTAAGTCCCGGCGGGGGCGTCGGTTACGAG.

This clone was picked up many times. Sequencing ends 3 residues short of the CDR3 end; the germline J gene provides the rest. The chain links TRBV7-9 to TRBJ2-1; TRBD2 is a possible D gene (5 bases). The CDR3 spans 12 residues. V was shortened by 8 bases and J by 9 bases, with 14 bases between the two germline ends. Germline CDR1 is SEHNR and CDR2 is FQNEAQ (reference sequence). This chain's CDR3 is CASSKDWLEQFF. The sequenced CDR3 bases are TGTGCCAGCTCCAAGGACTGGCTTGAG.

This clone was seen ten or more times. The observed sequence ends 3 residues before the CDR3 terminus, with the missing tail filled in from the germline J gene. This chain joins TRBV2 and TRBJ1-2; TRBD1 agrees at 7 bases. CDR1 and CDR2 from the germline V gene are SNHLY and FYNNEI. This CDR3 has 14 residues. V gave up 1 base and J gave up 6 bases; unmatched junction bases: 5. This chain's CDR3 is CASSEDRGIDGYTF. The part of the CDR3 DNA that was read is TGTGCCAGCAGTGAAGACAGGGGAATAGATGGC.